What follows are 21 T cell receptor beta chains derived from one specimen sequenced in a study of shared clonotypes between healthy human individuals. Assay: immunoSEQ multiplex PCR; the TCRdb copy retains only in-frame clones and omits some. Among a few hundred thousand clones, less than 80% were seen once, and the ten largest hold 12%. The sequenced material came from PBMCs. The origin of the receptors is a middle-aged woman in good health. Some clones in this sample may be carry-over from other donors' samples.

The V and J genes are TRBV11-2 and TRBJ1-1; a weak D match, TRBD1 (5 bases). This CDR3 is 17 amino acids long. V was trimmed by 3 bases and J by 1 base, leaving 18 bases between them. Looked up from germline, CDR1 is SGHAT and CDR2 is FQNNGV. CDR3 DNA: TGTGCCAGCAGCTTTGTGGGATGGCCCCAGGGGAACACTGAAGCTTTCTTT. It yields the protein CASSFVGWPQGNTEAFF.

V usage is TRBV5-1 and J usage is TRBJ2-1, with 9 bases matching TRBD2. Germline CDR1 is SGHRS and CDR2 is YFSETQ. The CDR3 is 15 residues long. The junction had 6 bases not matched to a gene; V was cut back by 3 bases and J by 5 bases. CDR3 bases: TGCGCCAGCAGCTCCGGACTAGCGACTAACAATGAGCAGTTCTTC. Translated: CASSSGLATNNEQFF. The complete variable domain, with remaining parts taken from reference TRBV5-1 and TRBJ2-1, reads KAGVTQTPRYLIKTRGQQVTLSCSPISGHRSVSWYQQTPGQGLQFLFEYFSETQRNKGNFPGRFSGRQFSNSRSEMNVSTLELGDSALYLCASSSGLATNNEQFFGPGTRLTVL.

This clone was seen once. V gene TRBV10-1 combines with J gene TRBJ2-3, with TRBD1 matching 8 bases. With V trimmed by 10 bases and J by 1 base, 7 bases remained unmatched. Germline CDR1 reads WNHNN; CDR2 reads SYGVQD (reference sequence). The length of the CDR3 is 14 residues. CDR3 in amino acids: CATQQGAGTDTQYF. DNA of the CDR3: TGCGCCACCCAGCAGGGGGCAGGCACAGATACGCAGTATTTT.

This clone was observed a handful of times. The rearrangement joins TRBV9 to TRBJ2-2; D call uncertain. The germline gives CDR1 SGDLS, CDR2 YYNGEE. Trimming removed 0 bases at V and 1 base at J, with 4 bases between. This CDR3 spans 14 amino acids. CDR3 DNA: TGTGCCAGCAGCGTAGGGGAGAACACCGGGGAGCTGTTTTTT. Amino acid sequence: CASSVGENTGELFF.

This sequence joins TRBV20-1 and TRBJ2-7; no firm D call. V shed 3 bases and J shed 9 bases, with 9 bases lying between them. Germline V lookup: CDR1 DFQATT, CDR2 SNEGSKA (reference sequence). The CDR3 sequence is 10 residues long. The CDR3 coding sequence is TGCAGTGCTAGGAAGCGTAGGCAGTACTTC. Translating gives CSARKRRQYF.

V gene TRBV30 combines with J gene TRBJ1-2; 7 positions match TRBD1. CDR1 is GTSNPN, CDR2 SVGIG, per germline (reference sequence). The CDR3 has 14 residues. V lost 2 bases to trimming and J lost 4 bases; unmatched junction nucleotides: 7. DNA for the CDR3: TGTGCCTGGAGTCCCGGGACAGCCATCTATGGCTACACCTTC. Translation gives CAWSPGTAIYGYTF.

V and J are TRBV4-3 and TRBJ1-2, with D possibly being TRBD1 (5 bases). CDR1 and CDR2 (germline): LGHNA, YSLEER. V gave up 1 base and J gave up 4 bases, with 13 bases separating them. The length of the CDR3 is 15 residues. The CDR3 DNA reads TGCGCCAGCAGCCAAGCGGCGCAGGGCCTCTATGGCTACACCTTC. Residues: CASSQAAQGLYGYTF.

The chain links TRBV10-3 to TRBJ2-2; no clear D gene. The CDR3 length is 13 residues. Germline lookup yields CDR1 ENHRY and CDR2 SYGVKD. V gave up 10 bases and J gave up 0 bases, with 9 bases separating them. Here the CDR3 reads CATEGTNTGELFF. CDR3 bases: TGTGCCACCGAAGGGACGAACACCGGGGAGCTGTTTTTT.

The chain has TRBV28 and TRBJ1-2; D remains unclear. This CDR3 contains 14 residues. Trimming took 6 bases from V and 2 from J, leaving 13 bases between them. Germline V gene data show CDR1 as MDHEN and CDR2 as SYDVKM. The CDR3 DNA sequence: TGTGCCAGCAGATTCAAGGGAGGGAACTATGGCTACACCTTC. Protein product: CASRFKGGNYGYTF.

This chain uses TRBV5-4 with TRBJ1-3, with 7 nucleotides matching TRBD1. The CDR3 has 15 amino acids. Germline assignment: CDR1 SGHNT and CDR2 YYREEE (reference sequence). The V gene end was trimmed by 4 bases and the J gene end by 0 bases; junction bases not matched to a gene: 4. The CDR3: CASSRDSFSGNTIYF. The CDR3 DNA reads as TGTGCCAGCAGCCGGGACAGTTTCTCTGGAAACACCATATATTTT.

In its sample, this clone was seen many times. The V call is TRBV30, the J call TRBJ1-3; D not certain. CDR3 size: 14 residues. Germline CDR1 reads GTSNPN; CDR2 reads SVGIG (reference sequence). V shed 5 bases and J shed 0 bases, with 11 bases lying between them. The CDR3 DNA follows: TGTGCCTGGCAAAAAGGCCGCTCTGGAAACACCATATATTTT. It specifies CAWQKGRSGNTIYF. The full variable domain, with the rest looked up from reference TRBV30 and TRBJ1-3, is SQTIHQWPATLVQPVGSPLSLECTVEGTSNPNLYWYRQAAGRGLQLLFYSVGIGQISSEVPQNLSASRPQDRQFILSSKKLLLSDSGFYLCAWQKGRSGNTIYFGEGSWLTVV.

This clone occurred once. This chain connects TRBV5-1 to TRBJ2-7, with 8 bases identical to TRBD2. There are 15 residues in the CDR3. V was pared by 0 bases and J by 0 bases, with 2 bases of the junction left unmatched. Germline CDR1 SGHRS, CDR2 YFSETQ. The CDR3 loop is CASSLVAGSSYEQYF. CDR3 bases: TGCGCCAGCAGCTTGGTAGCGGGGAGCTCCTACGAGCAGTACTTC.

The chain couples TRBV27 to TRBJ2-2; 11 bases match TRBD1. J lost 4 bases, V lost 6 bases, and 7 bases had no gene match. Germline V gives CDR1 MNHEY, CDR2 SMNVEV (reference sequence). CDR3 length: 16 residues. The CDR3 DNA follows: TGTGCCAGCAGCCCCGGACAGGGGGCAGGCACCGGGGAGCTGTTTTTT. It encodes CASSPGQGAGTGELFF.

This chain connects TRBV10-3 to TRBJ2-1; D uncertain. The V end was cut by 0 bases, the J end by 7 bases, with 7 bases between. Germline CDR1 ENHRY, CDR2 SYGVKD. The CDR3 is 13 residues long. DNA for the CDR3: TGTGCCATCAGTGAGTCGTTTAGAAATGAGCAGTTCTTC. Encoded protein: CAISESFRNEQFF.

The rearrangement uses TRBV2 and TRBJ2-3; D call uncertain. Germline V lookup: CDR1 SNHLY, CDR2 FYNNEI. The CDR3 extends over 14 amino acids. V was shortened by 5 bases and J by 4 bases, with 13 bases between the two germline ends. CDR3 region: CASSLGLDSDTQYF. CDR3 DNA: TGTGCCAGCAGTCTTGGGCTAGATTCAGATACGCAGTATTTT.

About this clone itself: A far larger clone lies a single base away; this is likely a read error. This specimen includes other DNA sequences encoding the same CDR3. V gene TRBV7-9 combines with J gene TRBJ2-1; D call uncertain. Germline V CDR1 and CDR2: SEHNR, FQNEAQ (reference sequence). The CDR3 extends over 15 amino acids. V shed 0 bases and J shed 2 bases, with 8 bases lying between them. The CDR3 bases are TGTGCCAGCAGCTTAGCTCCAGAGGCCTACAATGAGCAGTTCTTC. This translates into CASSLAPEAYNEQFF.

The rearrangement joins TRBV28 to TRBJ2-2; maybe TRBD2 (6 bases). Looked up from germline, CDR1 is MDHEN and CDR2 is SYDVKM. Between the trimmed V and J ends, which lost 6 bases and 8 bases, there was a span of 16 bases. The CDR3 covers 14 residues. The CDR3 nucleotides are TGTGCCAGCAGCCTCCACCCCCGGGAGGGGGAGCTGTTTTTT. Its translation is CASSLHPREGELFF.

V is TRBV15 and J is TRBJ2-1; 8 bases match TRBD2. Germline V gene lookup returns CDR1 LNHNV and CDR2 YYDKDF (reference sequence). V lost 9 bases, J lost 4 bases, and 5 bases stayed unmatched. The CDR3 spans 13 residues. CDR3 sequence reads: CATNGREYNEQFF. The CDR3 region has the DNA TGTGCCACGAACGGGAGGGAATACAATGAGCAGTTCTTC.

This clone was picked up one time. The chain couples TRBV7-8 to TRBJ2-7; D gene ambiguous. V was clipped by 5 bases and J by 3 bases, with 20 bases between them. Germline V gene data show CDR1 as SGHVS and CDR2 as FQNEAQ. The CDR3 runs 16 residues. The CDR3 sequence: CASSPTGPGRFYEQYF. CDR3 nucleotide sequence: TGTGCCAGCAGCCCCACCGGGCCGGGTAGGTTCTACGAGCAGTACTTC.

The rearrangement uses TRBV19 and TRBJ2-7, with a tentative D call TRBD1 (5 bases). Trimming left V 5 bases short and J 0 bases short, with 8 bases between. CDR1 is LNHDA, CDR2 SQIVND, per germline (reference sequence). The CDR3 spans 13 residues. This chain's CDR3 is CASSVTASYEQYF. The CDR3 DNA reads TGTGCCAGTAGTGTGACAGCCTCCTACGAGCAGTACTTC.

The chain employs TRBV7-9 and TRBJ2-7, with 7 bases matching TRBD2. From germline, CDR1 is SEHNR and CDR2 FQNEAQ (reference sequence). This CDR3 region has 15 residues. V shed 0 bases, J shed 3 bases, and the junction held 5 bases outside the gene matches. This CDR3 reads CASSLALADNYEQYF. The CDR3 DNA reads as TGTGCCAGCAGCTTAGCTCTAGCGGATAACTACGAGCAGTACTTC.